This T cell receptor beta chain was identified during a study of identical twins. CDR3 length: 14 amino acids. V lost 5 bases to trimming and J lost 5 bases, with 15 bases between them. Looked up from germline, CDR1 is SGHAT and CDR2 is FQNNGV. TCRdb used MiXCR to reprocess the 5' RACE reads, holding one entry per CDR3 protein. The table lists 570,000 or so distinct CDR3 sequences, approximately 9.6% of them singletons. About this clonotype: As yet, its antigen is unknown.

Study-wide results and limits: The study reached conclusions through statistical analysis that was cross-sectional, not following the same donors.

Healthy Caucasians provided all donations. The sample was also reused in another study, on yellow fever vaccine responses in identical twins.

This receptor was obtained from a woman younger than 35 in good health. The sequenced sample was PBMCs. The V call is TRBV11-2, the J call TRBJ2-5, with unresolved D. The CDR3 spells CASSVGAKLETQYF. The DNA for the CDR3 is TGTGCCAGCAGCGTAGGAGCGAAGTTGGAGACCCAGTACTTC.